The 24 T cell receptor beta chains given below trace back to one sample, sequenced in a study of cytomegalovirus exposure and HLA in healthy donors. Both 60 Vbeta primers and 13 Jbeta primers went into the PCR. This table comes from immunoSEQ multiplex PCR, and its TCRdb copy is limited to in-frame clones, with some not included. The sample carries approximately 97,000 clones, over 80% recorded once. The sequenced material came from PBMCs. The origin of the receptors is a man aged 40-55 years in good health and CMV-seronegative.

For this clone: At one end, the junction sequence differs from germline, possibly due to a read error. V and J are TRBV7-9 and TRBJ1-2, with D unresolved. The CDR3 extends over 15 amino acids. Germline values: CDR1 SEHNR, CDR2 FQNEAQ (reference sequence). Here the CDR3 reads CSSSLSSSDHYGYTF. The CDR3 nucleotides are TGTTCCAGCAGCTTAAGCTCGTCTGATCACTATGGCTACACCTTC.

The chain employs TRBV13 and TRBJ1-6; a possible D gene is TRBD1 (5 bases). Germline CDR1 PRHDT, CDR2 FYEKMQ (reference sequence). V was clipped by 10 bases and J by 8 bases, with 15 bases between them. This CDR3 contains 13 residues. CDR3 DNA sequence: TGTGCCACCCTAAATACAGGCCATTCACCCCTCCACTTT. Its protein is CATLNTGHSPLHF.

The CDR3 protein is CASSLGSDYEQYF. Here the CDR3 DNA reads TGTGCCAGCAGCCTCGGTAGTGACTACGAGCAGTACTTC. The gene calls are TRBV5-4 and TRBJ2-7, with D uncertain. The CDR3 loop spans 13 amino acids. Deletions cut 4 bases from V and 3 bases from J, with 11 bases between. From germline, CDR1 is SGHNT and CDR2 YYREEE (reference sequence).

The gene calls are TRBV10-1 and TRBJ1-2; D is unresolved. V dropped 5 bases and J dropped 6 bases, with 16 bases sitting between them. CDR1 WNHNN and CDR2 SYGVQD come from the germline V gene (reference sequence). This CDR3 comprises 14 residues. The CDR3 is CASSPAGSPNGYTF. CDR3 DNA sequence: TGCGCCAGCAGTCCCGCGGGGTCCCCAAATGGCTACACCTTC.

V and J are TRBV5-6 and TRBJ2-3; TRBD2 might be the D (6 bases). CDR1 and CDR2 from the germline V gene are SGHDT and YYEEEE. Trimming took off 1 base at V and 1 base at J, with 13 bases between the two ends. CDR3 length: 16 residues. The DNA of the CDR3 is TGTGCCAGCAGCTTGAGTATGCAGCGGGGCACAGATACGCAGTATTTT. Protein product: CASSLSMQRGTDTQYF.

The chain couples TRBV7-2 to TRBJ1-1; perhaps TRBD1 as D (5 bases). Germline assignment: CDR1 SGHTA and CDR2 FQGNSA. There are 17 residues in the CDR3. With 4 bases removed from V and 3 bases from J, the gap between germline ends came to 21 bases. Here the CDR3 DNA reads TGTGCCAGCAGCTATGACCCGGGCAGAGAAGGGGACACTGAAGCTTTCTTT. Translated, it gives CASSYDPGREGDTEAFF.

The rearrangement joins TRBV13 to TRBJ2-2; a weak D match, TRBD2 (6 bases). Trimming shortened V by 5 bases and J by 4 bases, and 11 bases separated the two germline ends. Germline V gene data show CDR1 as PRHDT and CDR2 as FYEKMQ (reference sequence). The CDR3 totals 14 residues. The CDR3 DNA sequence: TGTGCCAGCAGCCCCGGACTAACCACCGGGGAGCTGTTTTTT. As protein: CASSPGLTTGELFF. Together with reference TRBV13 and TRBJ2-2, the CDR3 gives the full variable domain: AAGVIQSPRHLIKEKRETATLKCYPIPRHDTVYWYQQGPGQDPQFLISFYEKMQSDKGSIPDRFSAQQFSDYHSELNMSSLELGDSALYFCASSPGLTTGELFFGEGSRLTVL.

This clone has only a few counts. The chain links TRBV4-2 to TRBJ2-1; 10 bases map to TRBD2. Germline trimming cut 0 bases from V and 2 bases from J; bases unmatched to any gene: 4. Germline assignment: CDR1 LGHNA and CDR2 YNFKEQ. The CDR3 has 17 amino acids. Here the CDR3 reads CASSQESSGGAYNEQFF. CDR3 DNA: TGTGCCAGCAGCCAAGAGTCCAGCGGGGGGGCCTACAATGAGCAGTTCTTC.

The CDR3: CSVGDQGYEQYF. The CDR3 DNA reads TGCAGCGTTGGAGATCAGGGGTACGAGCAGTACTTC. This chain links TRBV29-1 with TRBJ2-7; D perhaps matches TRBD1 (6 bases). Trimming took 4 bases from V and 4 from J, leaving 11 bases between them. There are 12 residues in the CDR3. Germline loops: CDR1 SQVTM, CDR2 ANQGSEA.

DNA of the CDR3: TGTGCCAGCTCACCACCGAGTGGAGGGGCGCACACCATATATTTT. This translates into CASSPPSGGAHTIYF. The gene calls are TRBV18 and TRBJ1-3; perhaps TRBD1 as D (5 bases). The CDR3 is made up of 15 amino acids. The germline V gene encodes CDR1 KGHSH and CDR2 LQKENI. Trimming pared 0 bases from V and 8 bases from J, leaving 14 bases between.

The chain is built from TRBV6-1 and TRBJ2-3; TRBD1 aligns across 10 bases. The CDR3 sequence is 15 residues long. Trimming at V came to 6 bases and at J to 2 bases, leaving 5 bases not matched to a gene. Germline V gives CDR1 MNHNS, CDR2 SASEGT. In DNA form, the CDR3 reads TGTGCCAGCAGGGAGGGACAGGGGACCACAGATACGCAGTATTTT. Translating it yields CASREGQGTTDTQYF.

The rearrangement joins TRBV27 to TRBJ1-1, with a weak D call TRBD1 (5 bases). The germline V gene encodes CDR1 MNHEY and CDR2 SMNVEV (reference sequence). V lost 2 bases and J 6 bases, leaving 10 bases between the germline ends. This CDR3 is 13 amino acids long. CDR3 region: CASSLGRGAEAFF. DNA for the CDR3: TGTGCCAGCAGTTTAGGACGGGGGGCTGAAGCTTTCTTT.

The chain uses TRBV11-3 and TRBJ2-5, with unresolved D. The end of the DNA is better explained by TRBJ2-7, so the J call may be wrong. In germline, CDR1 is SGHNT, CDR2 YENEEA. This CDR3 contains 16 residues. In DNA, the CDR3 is TGTGCCAGCAGCTTAGATTCGACATTGAGCTCCTACGAGCAGTACTTC. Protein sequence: CASSLDSTLSSYEQYF.

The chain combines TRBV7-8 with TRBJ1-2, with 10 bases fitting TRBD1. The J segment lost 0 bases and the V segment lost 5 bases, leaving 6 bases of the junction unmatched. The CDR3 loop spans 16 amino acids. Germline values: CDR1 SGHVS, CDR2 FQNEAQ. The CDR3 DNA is TGTGCCAGCAGCCGACAGGGGGCGACGACTAACTATGGCTACACCTTC. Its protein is CASSRQGATTNYGYTF.

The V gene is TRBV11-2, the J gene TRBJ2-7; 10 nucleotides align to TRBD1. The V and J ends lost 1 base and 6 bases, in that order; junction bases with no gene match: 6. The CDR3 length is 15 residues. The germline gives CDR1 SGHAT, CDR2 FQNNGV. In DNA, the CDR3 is TGTGCCAGCAGCTTAGTTATGACAGGGGGCATCGAGCAGTACTTC. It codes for CASSLVMTGGIEQYF.

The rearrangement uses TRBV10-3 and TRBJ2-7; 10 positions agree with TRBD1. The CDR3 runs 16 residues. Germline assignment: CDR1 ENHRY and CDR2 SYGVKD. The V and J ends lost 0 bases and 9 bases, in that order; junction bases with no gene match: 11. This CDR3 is CAISESGQGVRGGQYF. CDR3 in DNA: TGTGCCATCAGTGAGTCCGGACAGGGGGTACGCGGTGGGCAGTACTTC.

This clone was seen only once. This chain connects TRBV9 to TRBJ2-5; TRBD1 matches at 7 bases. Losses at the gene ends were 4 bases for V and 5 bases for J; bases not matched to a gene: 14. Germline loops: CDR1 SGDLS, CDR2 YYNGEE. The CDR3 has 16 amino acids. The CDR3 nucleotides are TGTGCCAGCAGCCTAAGCCAAGGAGGACAGGATGAGACCCAGTACTTC. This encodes CASSLSQGGQDETQYF.

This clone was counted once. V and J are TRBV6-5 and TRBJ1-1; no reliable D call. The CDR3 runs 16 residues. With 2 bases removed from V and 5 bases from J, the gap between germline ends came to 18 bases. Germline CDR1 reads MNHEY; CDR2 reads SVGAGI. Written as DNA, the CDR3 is TGTGCCAGCAGTTACCTCCGTACAAGATCTGAAACTGAAGCTTTCTTT. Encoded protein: CASSYLRTRSETEAFF.

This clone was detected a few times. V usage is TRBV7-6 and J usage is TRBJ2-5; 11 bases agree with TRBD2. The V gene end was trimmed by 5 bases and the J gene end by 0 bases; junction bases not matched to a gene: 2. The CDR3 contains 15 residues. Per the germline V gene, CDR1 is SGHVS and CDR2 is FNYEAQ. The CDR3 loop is CASSPSGGHQETQYF. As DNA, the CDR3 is TGTGCCAGCAGCCCTAGCGGGGGGCACCAAGAGACCCAGTACTTC.

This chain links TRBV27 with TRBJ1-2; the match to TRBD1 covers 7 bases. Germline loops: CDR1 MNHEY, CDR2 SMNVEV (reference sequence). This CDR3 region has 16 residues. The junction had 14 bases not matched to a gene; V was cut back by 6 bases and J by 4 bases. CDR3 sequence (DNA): TGTGCCAGCAGGGAAGAGACCGGGACAGATAGCTATGGCTACACCTTC. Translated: CASREETGTDSYGYTF.

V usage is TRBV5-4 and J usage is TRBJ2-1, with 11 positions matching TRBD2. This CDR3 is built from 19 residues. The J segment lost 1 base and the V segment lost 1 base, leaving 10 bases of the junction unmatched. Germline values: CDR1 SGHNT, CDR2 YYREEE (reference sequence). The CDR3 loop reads CASSLSSSGGRMSYNEQFF. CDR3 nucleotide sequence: TGTGCCAGCAGCTTGTCTTCTAGCGGGGGGCGGATGTCCTACAATGAGCAGTTCTTC.

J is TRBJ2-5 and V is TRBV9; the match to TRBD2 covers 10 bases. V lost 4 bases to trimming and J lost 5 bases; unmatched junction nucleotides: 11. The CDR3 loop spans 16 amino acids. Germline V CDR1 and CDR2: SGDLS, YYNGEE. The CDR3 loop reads CASSTQRGGLLETQYF. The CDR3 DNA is TGTGCCAGCAGCACTCAGCGGGGGGGCCTCCTTGAGACCCAGTACTTC.

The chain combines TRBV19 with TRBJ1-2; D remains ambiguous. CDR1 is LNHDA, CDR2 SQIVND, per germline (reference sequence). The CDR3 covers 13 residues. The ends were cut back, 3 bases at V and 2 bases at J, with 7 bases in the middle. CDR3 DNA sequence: TGTGCCAGTAGTATCACGCTAAACTATGGCTACACCTTC. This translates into CASSITLNYGYTF. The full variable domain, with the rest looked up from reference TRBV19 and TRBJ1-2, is DGGITQSPKYLFRKEGQNVTLSCEQNLNHDAMYWYRQDPGQGLRLIYYSQIVNDFQKGDIAEGYSVSREKKESFPLTVTSAQKNPTAFYLCASSITLNYGYTFGSGTRLTVV.

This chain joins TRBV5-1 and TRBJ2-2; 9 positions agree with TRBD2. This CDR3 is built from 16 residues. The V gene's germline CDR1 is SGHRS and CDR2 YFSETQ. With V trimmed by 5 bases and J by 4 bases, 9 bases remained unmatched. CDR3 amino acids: CASRLSGSVGTGELFF. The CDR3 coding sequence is TGCGCCAGCAGACTTAGCGGGAGCGTTGGCACCGGGGAGCTGTTTTTT.